Listed here are 21 T cell receptor beta chains from one sample, sequenced in a study of cytomegalovirus exposure and HLA in healthy donors. Repertoires were generated with immunoSEQ multiplex PCR, while TCRdb's copy carries only in-frame clones and drops some. The sample lists 100,000 to 150,000 clones, roughly 89% occurring once. Source material: PBMCs. The source is a woman aged 18-29 years in good health and CMV-seronegative.

The chain joins TRBV7-3 to TRBJ2-2, with TRBD2 matching 8 bases. Germline V lookup: CDR1 SGHTA, CDR2 FQGTGA. There are 17 residues in the CDR3. V gave up 1 base and J gave up 3 bases; unmatched junction bases: 7. CDR3 coding DNA: TGTGCCAGCAGCTTAAGGGTTACCGGGGGGGACACCGGGGAGCTGTTTTTT. Protein: CASSLRVTGGDTGELFF.

The chain carries TRBV30 and TRBJ2-1; the match to TRBD1 covers 10 bases. This CDR3 spans 14 amino acids. In germline, CDR1 is GTSNPN, CDR2 SVGIG (reference sequence). The trim removed 4 bases at V and 5 bases at J, leaving 5 bases unmatched. CDR3 nucleotides: TGTGCCTGGACCGGGACAGGGGCCCACAATGAGCAGTTCTTC. Translated: CAWTGTGAHNEQFF.

The V gene is TRBV19, the J gene TRBJ2-3; D possibly corresponds to TRBD1 (6 bases). V was clipped by 0 bases and J by 12 bases, with 13 bases between them. The CDR3 sequence is 13 residues long. The V gene's germline CDR1 is LNHDA and CDR2 SQIVND (reference sequence). CDR3 region: CASSIEDRSRQYF. The CDR3 coding sequence is TGTGCCAGTAGTATAGAGGACAGATCGAGACAGTATTTT. Filled out from reference TRBV19 and TRBJ2-3, the complete variable domain reads DGGITQSPKYLFRKEGQNVTLSCEQNLNHDAMYWYRQDPGQGLRLIYYSQIVNDFQKGDIAEGYSVSREKKESFPLTVTSAQKNPTAFYLCASSIEDRSRQYFGPGTRLTVL.

Written as DNA, the CDR3 is TGCAGCGTGACGCCGGGACTAGCGACCGGGTATGAGCAGTTCTTC. Its protein is CSVTPGLATGYEQFF. The V gene is TRBV29-1, the J gene TRBJ2-1; 10 nucleotides line up with TRBD2. V was clipped by 6 bases and J by 8 bases; unmatched bases: 13. CDR1 is SQVTM and CDR2 is ANQGSEA in the germline V gene. The CDR3 spans 15 residues.

The V gene is TRBV27, the J gene TRBJ2-1; maybe TRBD2 (6 bases). The CDR3 runs 13 residues. V was cut by 7 bases and J by 9 bases, with 16 bases left in between. Germline lookup yields CDR1 MNHEY and CDR2 SMNVEV (reference sequence). CDR3 in amino acids: CASTWGGTSEQFF. The CDR3 DNA sequence: TGTGCCAGCACCTGGGGCGGGACGAGTGAGCAGTTCTTC.

In this sample, this clone turned up once. The V gene is TRBV4-2, the J gene TRBJ2-3; D is unclear. Trimming took 0 bases from V and 4 from J, leaving 8 bases between them. Germline lookup yields CDR1 LGHNA and CDR2 YNFKEQ. This CDR3 is built from 14 residues. CDR3 residues: CASSQDPLADTQYF. The CDR3 nucleotides read TGTGCCAGCAGCCAAGACCCACTGGCAGATACGCAGTATTTT.

The chain carries TRBV4-1 and TRBJ1-5, with D uncertain. The V gene's germline CDR1 is MGHRA and CDR2 YSYEKL. CDR3 length equals 16 residues. Trimming removed 0 bases from V and 2 bases from J, with 11 bases in between. CDR3 DNA: TGCGCCAGCAGCCAAGAGGAGGGTAGTGGCAATCAGCCCCAGCATTTT. It yields the protein CASSQEEGSGNQPQHF.

The gene calls are TRBV7-9 and TRBJ2-5; D might be TRBD1 (7 bases). From germline, CDR1 is SEHNR and CDR2 FQNEAQ (reference sequence). The CDR3 totals 16 residues. V was cut by 2 bases and J by 4 bases, with 17 bases left in between. CDR3 residues: CASSLRGTDVAETQYF. Written as DNA, the CDR3 is TGTGCCAGCAGCTTACGCGGGACAGATGTTGCAGAGACCCAGTACTTC.

The V and J genes are TRBV5-1 and TRBJ2-5, with D perhaps TRBD2 (5 bases). The CDR3 sequence is 14 residues long. The V end lost 1 base, the J end lost 5 bases, and 12 bases lay between the germline ends. Germline V gene data show CDR1 as SGHRS and CDR2 as YFSETQ. This CDR3 is CASSLPGNWETQYF. For the CDR3, the DNA is TGCGCCAGCAGCTTGCCCGGGAACTGGGAGACCCAGTACTTC.

The CDR3 DNA sequence: TGTGCCAGCAGCGTAAGCACTAGCGGGAGGCACGAGCAGTACTTC. Its protein product is CASSVSTSGRHEQYF. V and J are TRBV13 and TRBJ2-7, with 12 bases lining up with TRBD2. The germline gives CDR1 PRHDT, CDR2 FYEKMQ (reference sequence). CDR3 size: 15 residues. Unmatched junction bases numbered 7, after V lost 5 bases and J lost 5 bases.

This sequence joins TRBV28 and TRBJ2-3, with 11 bases that match TRBD2. The CDR3 covers 15 residues. The V segment lost 6 bases and the J segment 6 bases; nucleotides outside the gene matches: 8. Germline V gives CDR1 MDHEN, CDR2 SYDVKM. The DNA of the CDR3 is TGTGCCAGCAGCCCACTAGCGGGAGTAGCGGATACGCAGTATTTT. It yields the protein CASSPLAGVADTQYF.

In this sample, this clone turned up a few times. The CDR3 bases are TGTGCCATCGCGGCCCAGGGTGAAACTGACGAGCAGTACTTC. Translating it yields CAIAAQGETDEQYF. The chain carries TRBV10-3 and TRBJ2-7; a possible D gene is TRBD1 (5 bases). The V and J ends lost 8 bases and 5 bases respectively, with 19 bases between them. CDR1 ENHRY and CDR2 SYGVKD come from the germline V gene. CDR3 length: 14 residues.

V and J are TRBV11-3 and TRBJ2-2; D may be TRBD2 (5 bases). The CDR3 runs to 12 residues. Trimming shortened V by 5 bases and J by 7 bases, and 8 bases separated the two germline ends. Germline CDR1 SGHNT, CDR2 YENEEA. As DNA, the CDR3 is TGTGCCAGCAGCCCTACTAGCGGGGAGCTGTTTTTT. Its translation: CASSPTSGELFF.

This chain uses TRBV10-3 with TRBJ2-1, with 7 bases fitting TRBD1. The CDR3 is 14 residues long. V lost 7 bases and J lost 8; bases outside the gene matches: 11. Germline assignment: CDR1 ENHRY and CDR2 SYGVKD. The CDR3 DNA reads as TGTGCCATCAAGACCGGGACAGCGCACGATGAGCAGTTCTTC. Translating it yields CAIKTGTAHDEQFF.

This chain connects TRBV19 to TRBJ1-5, with 9 positions matching TRBD1. The germline V gene has CDR1 LNHDA and CDR2 SQIVND (reference sequence). The CDR3 sequence is 17 residues long. V lost 10 bases to trimming and J lost 1 base; unmatched junction nucleotides: 14. CDR3 residues: CATHQPDRGMSNQPQHF. In DNA, the CDR3 is TGTGCCACCCATCAGCCGGACAGGGGTATGAGCAATCAGCCCCAGCATTTT.

V is TRBV28 and J is TRBJ1-5; TRBD1 is a possible D gene (5 bases). The CDR3 has 11 amino acids. The V gene's germline CDR1 is MDHEN and CDR2 SYDVKM. V was trimmed by 5 bases and J by 7 bases, leaving 6 bases between them. In DNA, the CDR3 is TGTGCCAGCAGTGGGGGGCAGCCCCAGCATTTT. Protein sequence: CASSGGQPQHF.

The V call is TRBV29-1, the J call TRBJ1-2, with 7 bases that match TRBD1. Germline lookup yields CDR1 SQVTM and CDR2 ANQGSEA. J gave up 5 bases and V 8 bases, and 14 bases lay outside the gene matches. The CDR3 is made up of 14 amino acids. CDR3 nucleotide sequence: TGCAGCATTCGACAGGGCCGGGACCATTATGGCTACACCTTC. It encodes CSIRQGRDHYGYTF.

In its sample, this clone was seen a few times. The J gene is TRBJ2-7, the V gene TRBV18; 11 positions match TRBD1. V dropped 6 bases and J dropped 3; count of bases not matched to a gene: 4. CDR1 KGHSH and CDR2 LQKENI come from the germline V gene. The CDR3 is 14 residues long. Here the CDR3 DNA reads TGTGCCAGCTCGCAGGACAGGGGGCTCTACGAGCAGTACTTC. Its protein product is CASSQDRGLYEQYF.

The chain has TRBV2 and TRBJ2-5; weak D call: TRBD1 (6 bases). Germline values: CDR1 SNHLY, CDR2 FYNNEI. Deletions cut 7 bases from V and 5 bases from J, with 14 bases between. The CDR3 totals 13 residues. For the CDR3, the DNA is TGTGCCAGCACAAGGGGGATGATGGAGACCCAGTACTTC. As protein: CASTRGMMETQYF.

This chain connects TRBV6-1 to TRBJ1-5, with D perhaps TRBD1 (6 bases). Germline CDR1 is MNHNS and CDR2 is SASEGT. CDR3 length: 13 amino acids. The V end lost 5 bases, the J end lost 2 bases, and 7 bases lay between the germline ends. This chain's CDR3 is CASSHRGNQPQHF. The CDR3 nucleotides read TGTGCCAGCAGTCACAGGGGCAATCAGCCCCAGCATTTT.

This chain links TRBV27 with TRBJ2-5; D might be TRBD1 (5 bases). The length of the CDR3 is 13 residues. Trimming stripped 3 bases from V and 4 bases from J, with 9 bases between. Germline V gene lookup returns CDR1 MNHEY and CDR2 SMNVEV (reference sequence). CDR3 nucleotide sequence: TGTGCCAGCAGTTTCCAGGGTGTAGAGACCCAGTACTTC. It translates to CASSFQGVETQYF.